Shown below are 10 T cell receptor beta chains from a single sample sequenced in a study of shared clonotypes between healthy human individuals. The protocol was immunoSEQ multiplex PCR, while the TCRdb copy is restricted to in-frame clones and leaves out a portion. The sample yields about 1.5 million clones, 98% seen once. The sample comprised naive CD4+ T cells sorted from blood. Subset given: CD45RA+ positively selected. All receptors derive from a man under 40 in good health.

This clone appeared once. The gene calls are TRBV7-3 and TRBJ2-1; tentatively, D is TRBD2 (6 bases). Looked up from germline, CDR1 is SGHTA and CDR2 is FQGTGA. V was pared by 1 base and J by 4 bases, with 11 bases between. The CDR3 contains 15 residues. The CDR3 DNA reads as TGTGCCAGCAGCTTAATGGGGGGAGTGTACAATGAGCAGTTCTTC. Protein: CASSLMGGVYNEQFF.

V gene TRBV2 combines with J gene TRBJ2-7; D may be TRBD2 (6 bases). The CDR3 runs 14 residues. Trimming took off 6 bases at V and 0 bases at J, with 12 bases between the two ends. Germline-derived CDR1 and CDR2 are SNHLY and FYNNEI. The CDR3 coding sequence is TGTGCCAGCAGAAGGGACGGGAGCTCCTACGAGCAGTACTTC. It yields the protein CASRRDGSSYEQYF.

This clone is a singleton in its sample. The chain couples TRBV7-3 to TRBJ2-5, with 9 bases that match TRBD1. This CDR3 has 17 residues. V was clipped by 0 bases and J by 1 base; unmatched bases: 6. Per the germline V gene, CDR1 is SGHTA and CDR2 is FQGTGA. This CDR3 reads CASSLTGTGLPQETQYF. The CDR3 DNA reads TGTGCCAGCAGCTTAACCGGGACAGGGCTTCCCCAAGAGACCCAGTACTTC.

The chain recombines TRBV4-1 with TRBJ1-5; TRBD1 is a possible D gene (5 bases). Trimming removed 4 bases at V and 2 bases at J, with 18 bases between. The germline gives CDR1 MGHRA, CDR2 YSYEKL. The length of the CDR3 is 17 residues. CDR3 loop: CASSPIPAGSGNQPQHF. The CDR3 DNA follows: TGCGCCAGCAGCCCGATACCCGCAGGGAGTGGCAATCAGCCCCAGCATTTT.

The CDR3 spells CASSEPGIQYNEQFF. In DNA form, the CDR3 reads TGTGCCAGCAGTGAGCCCGGGATTCAATACAATGAGCAGTTCTTC. This sequence joins TRBV25-1 and TRBJ2-1; tentative D call: TRBD2 (5 bases). Trimming took off 3 bases at V and 4 bases at J, with 13 bases between the two ends. The CDR3 covers 15 residues. Germline CDR1 and CDR2: MGHDK and SYGVNS.

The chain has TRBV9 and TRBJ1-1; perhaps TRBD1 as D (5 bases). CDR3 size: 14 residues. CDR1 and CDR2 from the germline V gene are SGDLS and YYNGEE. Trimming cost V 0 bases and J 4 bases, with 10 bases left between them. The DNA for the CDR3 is TGTGCCAGCAGCGTAGCCCGACAGTCCACTGAAGCTTTCTTT. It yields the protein CASSVARQSTEAFF.

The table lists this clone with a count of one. The CDR3 nucleotides read TGTGCCAGCAGTGAGCGGACAAAAGCCTACGAGCAGTACTTC. Protein: CASSERTKAYEQYF. This sequence joins TRBV2 and TRBJ2-7, with a tentative D call TRBD1 (5 bases). CDR1 is SNHLY, CDR2 FYNNEI, per germline. This CDR3 contains 14 residues. V lost 3 bases and J 2 bases, leaving 11 bases between the germline ends.

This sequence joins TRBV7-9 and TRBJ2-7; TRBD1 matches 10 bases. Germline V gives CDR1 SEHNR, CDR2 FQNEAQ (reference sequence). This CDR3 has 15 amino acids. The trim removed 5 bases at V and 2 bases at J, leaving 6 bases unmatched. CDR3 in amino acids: CASSAWDRGPYEQYF. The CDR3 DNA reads TGTGCCAGCAGCGCATGGGACAGGGGCCCCTACGAGCAGTACTTC.

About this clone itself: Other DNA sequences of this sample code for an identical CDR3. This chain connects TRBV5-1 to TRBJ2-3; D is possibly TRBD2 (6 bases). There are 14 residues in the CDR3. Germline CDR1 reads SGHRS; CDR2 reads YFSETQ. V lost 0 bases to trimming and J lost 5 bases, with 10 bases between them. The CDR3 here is CASSLAGGRDTQYF. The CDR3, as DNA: TGCGCCAGCAGCTTGGCCGGGGGTCGAGATACGCAGTATTTT.

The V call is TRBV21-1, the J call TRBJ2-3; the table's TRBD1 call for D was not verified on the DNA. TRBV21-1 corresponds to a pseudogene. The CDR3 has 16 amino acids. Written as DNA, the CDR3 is TGTGCCAGCACCCTAGGGACAGGGGGAGGGGCAGATACGCAGTATTTT. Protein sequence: CASTLGTGGGADTQYF.